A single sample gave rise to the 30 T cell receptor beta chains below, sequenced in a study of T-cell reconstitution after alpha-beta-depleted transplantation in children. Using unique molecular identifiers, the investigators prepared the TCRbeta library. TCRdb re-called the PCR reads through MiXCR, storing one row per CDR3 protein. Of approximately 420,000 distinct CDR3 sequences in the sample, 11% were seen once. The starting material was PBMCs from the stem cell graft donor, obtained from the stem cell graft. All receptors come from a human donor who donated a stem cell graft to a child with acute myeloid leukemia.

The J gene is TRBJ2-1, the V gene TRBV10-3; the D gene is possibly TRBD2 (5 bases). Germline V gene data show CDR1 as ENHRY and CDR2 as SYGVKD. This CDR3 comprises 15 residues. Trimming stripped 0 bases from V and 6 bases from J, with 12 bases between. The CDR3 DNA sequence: TGTGCCATCAGTGAGTCGTGGGAGAAGGGCAATGAGCAGTTCTTC. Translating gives CAISESWEKGNEQFF.

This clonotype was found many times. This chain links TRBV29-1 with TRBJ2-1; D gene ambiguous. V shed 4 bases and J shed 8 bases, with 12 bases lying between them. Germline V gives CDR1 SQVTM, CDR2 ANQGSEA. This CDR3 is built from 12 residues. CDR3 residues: CSVVVGIDEQFF. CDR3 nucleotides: TGCAGCGTTGTTGTAGGGATCGATGAGCAGTTCTTC.

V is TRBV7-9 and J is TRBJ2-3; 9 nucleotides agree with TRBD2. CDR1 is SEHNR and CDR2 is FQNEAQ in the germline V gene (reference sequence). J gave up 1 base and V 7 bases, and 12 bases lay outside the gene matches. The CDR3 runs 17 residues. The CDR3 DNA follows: TGTGCCAGCAATCCCCCCGGGACTAGCCATGGCACAGATACGCAGTATTTT. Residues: CASNPPGTSHGTDTQYF. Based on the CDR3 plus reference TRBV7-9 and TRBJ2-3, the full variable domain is DTGVSQNPRHKITKRGQNVTFRCDPISEHNRLYWYRQTLGQGPEFLTYFQNEAQLEKSRLLSDRFSAERPKGSFSTLEIQRTEQGDSAMYLCASNPPGTSHGTDTQYFGPGTRLTVL.

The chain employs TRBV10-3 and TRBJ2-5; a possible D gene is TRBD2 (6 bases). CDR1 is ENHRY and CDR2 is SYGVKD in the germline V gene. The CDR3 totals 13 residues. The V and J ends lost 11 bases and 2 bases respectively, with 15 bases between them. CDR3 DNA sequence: TGTGCCTTGAGCCGGGACTCACAAGAGACCCAGTACTTC. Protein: CALSRDSQETQYF.

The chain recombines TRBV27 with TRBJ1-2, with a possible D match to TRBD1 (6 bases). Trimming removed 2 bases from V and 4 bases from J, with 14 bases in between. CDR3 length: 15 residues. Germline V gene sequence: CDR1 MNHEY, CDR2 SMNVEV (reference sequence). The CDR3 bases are TGTGCCAGCAGTTTAAGGGGGAACAGCGGCTATGGCTACACCTTC. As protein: CASSLRGNSGYGYTF.

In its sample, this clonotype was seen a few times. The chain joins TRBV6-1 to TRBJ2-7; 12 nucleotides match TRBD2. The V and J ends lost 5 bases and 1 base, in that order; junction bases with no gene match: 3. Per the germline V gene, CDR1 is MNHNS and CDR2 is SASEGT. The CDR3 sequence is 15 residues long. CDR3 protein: CASSQLAGGSYEQYV. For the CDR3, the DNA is TGTGCCAGCAGTCAACTAGCGGGGGGATCCTACGAGCAGTACGTC.

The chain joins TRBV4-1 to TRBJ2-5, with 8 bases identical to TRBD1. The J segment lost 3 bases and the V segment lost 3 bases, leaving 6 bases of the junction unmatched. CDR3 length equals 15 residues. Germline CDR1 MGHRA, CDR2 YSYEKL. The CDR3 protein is CASSHADRGKETQYF. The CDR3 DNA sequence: TGCGCCAGCAGCCACGCAGACAGGGGCAAAGAGACCCAGTACTTC.

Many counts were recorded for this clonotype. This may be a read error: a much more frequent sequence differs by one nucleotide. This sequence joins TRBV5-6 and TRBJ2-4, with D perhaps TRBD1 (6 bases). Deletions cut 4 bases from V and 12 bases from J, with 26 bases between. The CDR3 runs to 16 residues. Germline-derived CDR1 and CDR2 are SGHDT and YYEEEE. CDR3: CASSRRAAAGSDSQYF. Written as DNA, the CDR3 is TGTGCCAGCAGCCGAAGAGCAGCGGCAGGGTCGGACAGTCAGTACTTC.

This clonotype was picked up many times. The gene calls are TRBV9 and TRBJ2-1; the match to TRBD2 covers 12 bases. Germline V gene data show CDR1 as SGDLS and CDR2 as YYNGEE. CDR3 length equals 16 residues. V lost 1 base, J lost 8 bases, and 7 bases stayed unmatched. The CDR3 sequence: CASSVTLAGGFYEQFF. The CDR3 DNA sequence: TGTGCCAGCAGCGTAACACTAGCGGGGGGCTTTTATGAGCAGTTCTTC.

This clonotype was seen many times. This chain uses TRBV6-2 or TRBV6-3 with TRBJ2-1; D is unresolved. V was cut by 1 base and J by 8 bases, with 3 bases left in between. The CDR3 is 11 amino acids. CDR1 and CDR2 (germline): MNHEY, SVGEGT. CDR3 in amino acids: CASSYLDEQFF. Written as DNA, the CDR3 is TGTGCCAGCAGTTACTTGGATGAGCAGTTCTTC.

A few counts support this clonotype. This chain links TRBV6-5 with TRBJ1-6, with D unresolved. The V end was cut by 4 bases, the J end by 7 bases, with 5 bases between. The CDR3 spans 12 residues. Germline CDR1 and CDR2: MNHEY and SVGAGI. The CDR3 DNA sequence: TGTGCCAGCAGTTTCGTCAATTCACCCCTCCACTTT. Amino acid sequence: CASSFVNSPLHF.

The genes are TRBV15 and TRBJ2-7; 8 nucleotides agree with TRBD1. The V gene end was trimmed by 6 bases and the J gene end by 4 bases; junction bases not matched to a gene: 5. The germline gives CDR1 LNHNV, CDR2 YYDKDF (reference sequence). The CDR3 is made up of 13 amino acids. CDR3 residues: CATSYGQGYEQYV. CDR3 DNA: TGTGCCACCAGTTATGGACAGGGATACGAGCAGTACGTC.

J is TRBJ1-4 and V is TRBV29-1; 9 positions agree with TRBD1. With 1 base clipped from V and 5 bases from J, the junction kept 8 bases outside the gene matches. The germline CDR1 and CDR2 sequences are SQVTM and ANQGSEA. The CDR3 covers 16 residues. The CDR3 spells CSVEAIPGQGNEKLFF. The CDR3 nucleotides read TGCAGCGTTGAAGCAATTCCGGGACAGGGAAATGAAAAACTGTTTTTT.

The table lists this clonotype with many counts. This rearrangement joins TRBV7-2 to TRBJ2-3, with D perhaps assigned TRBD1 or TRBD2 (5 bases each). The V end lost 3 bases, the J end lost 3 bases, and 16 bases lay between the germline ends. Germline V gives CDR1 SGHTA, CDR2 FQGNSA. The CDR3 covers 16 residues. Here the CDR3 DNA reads TGTGCCAGCAGCTTGGGACCAGGACCCCTGACAGATACGCAGTATTTT. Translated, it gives CASSLGPGPLTDTQYF.

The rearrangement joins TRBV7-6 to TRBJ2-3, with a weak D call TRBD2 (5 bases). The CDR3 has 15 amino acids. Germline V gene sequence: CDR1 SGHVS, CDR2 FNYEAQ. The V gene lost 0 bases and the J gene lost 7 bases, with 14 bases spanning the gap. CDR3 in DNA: TGTGCCAGCAGCTTAGCGCTTGGAGGCTCTTATACGCAGTATTTT. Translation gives CASSLALGGSYTQYF.

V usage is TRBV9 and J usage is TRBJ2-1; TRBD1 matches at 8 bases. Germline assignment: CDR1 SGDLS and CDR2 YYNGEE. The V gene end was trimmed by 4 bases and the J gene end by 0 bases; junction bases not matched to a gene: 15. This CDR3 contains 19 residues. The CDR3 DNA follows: TGTGCCAGCAGCCCCGGACAGGGCAAGCTTTTGAGCTCCTACAATGAGCAGTTCTTC. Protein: CASSPGQGKLLSSYNEQFF.

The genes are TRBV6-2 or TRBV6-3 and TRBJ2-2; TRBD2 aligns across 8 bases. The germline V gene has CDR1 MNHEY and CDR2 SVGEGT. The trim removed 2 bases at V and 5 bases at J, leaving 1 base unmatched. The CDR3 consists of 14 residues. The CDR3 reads CASSYREGTGELFF. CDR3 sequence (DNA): TGTGCCAGCAGTTACCGGGAGGGAACCGGGGAGCTGTTTTTT.

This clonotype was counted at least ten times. CDR3 region: CASSPGFRANTEAFF. In DNA form, the CDR3 reads TGTGCCAGCAGTCCTGGGTTCAGGGCGAACACTGAAGCTTTCTTT. The chain is built from TRBV7-3 and TRBJ1-1; tentatively, D is TRBD1 (5 bases). V shed 6 bases and J shed 1 base, with 15 bases lying between them. The CDR3 runs to 15 residues. CDR1 and CDR2 from the germline V gene are SGHTA and FQGTGA.

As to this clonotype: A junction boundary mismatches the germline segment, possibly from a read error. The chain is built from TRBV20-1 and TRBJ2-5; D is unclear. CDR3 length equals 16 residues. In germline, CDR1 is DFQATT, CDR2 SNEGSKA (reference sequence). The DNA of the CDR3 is TGCTGTGCTAGAGCCTCCCGAATTAGCTTTGGGGAGACCCAGTACTTC. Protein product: CCARASRISFGETQYF.

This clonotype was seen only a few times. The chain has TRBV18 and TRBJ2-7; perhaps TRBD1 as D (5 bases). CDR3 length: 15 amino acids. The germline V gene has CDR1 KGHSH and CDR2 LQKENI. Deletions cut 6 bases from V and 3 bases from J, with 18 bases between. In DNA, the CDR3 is TGTGCCAGCTCGTCGTCCGGGCAGGGTGGCTACGAGCAGTACGTC. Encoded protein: CASSSSGQGGYEQYV.

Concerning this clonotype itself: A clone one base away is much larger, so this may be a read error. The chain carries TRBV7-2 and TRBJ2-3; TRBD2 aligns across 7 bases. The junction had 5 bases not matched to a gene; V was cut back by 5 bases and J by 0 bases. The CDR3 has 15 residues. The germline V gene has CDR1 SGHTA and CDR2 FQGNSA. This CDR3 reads CASSPQAGSTDTQYF. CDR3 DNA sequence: TGTGCCAGCAGCCCCCAAGCGGGGAGCACAGATACGCAGTATTTT. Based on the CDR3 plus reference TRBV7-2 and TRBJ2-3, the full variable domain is GAGVSQSPSNKVTEKGKDVELRCDPISGHTALYWYRQSLGQGLEFLIYFQGNSAPDKSGLPSDRFSAERTGGSVSTLTIQRTQQEDSAVYLCASSPQAGSTDTQYFGPGTRLTVL.

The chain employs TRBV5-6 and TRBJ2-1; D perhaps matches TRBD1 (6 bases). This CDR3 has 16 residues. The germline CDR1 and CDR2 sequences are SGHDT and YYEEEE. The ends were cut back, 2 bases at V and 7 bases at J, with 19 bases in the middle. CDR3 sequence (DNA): TGTGCCAGCAGCTTCCTCTTTAGGGGGAGTGGGAATGAGCAGTTCTTC. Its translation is CASSFLFRGSGNEQFF.

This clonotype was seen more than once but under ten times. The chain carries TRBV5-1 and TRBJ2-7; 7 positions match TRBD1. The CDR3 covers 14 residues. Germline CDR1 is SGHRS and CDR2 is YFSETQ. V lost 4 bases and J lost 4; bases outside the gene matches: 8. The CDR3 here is CASSTGQAGYEQYV. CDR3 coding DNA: TGCGCCAGCAGCACCGGACAGGCGGGTTACGAGCAGTACGTC.

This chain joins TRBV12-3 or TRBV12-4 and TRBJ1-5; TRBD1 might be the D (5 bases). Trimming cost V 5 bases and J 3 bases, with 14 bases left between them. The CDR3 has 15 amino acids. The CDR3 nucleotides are TGTGCCAGCAGTAAGAATCAGGGCCCCAATCAGCCCCAGCATTTT. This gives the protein CASSKNQGPNQPQHF.

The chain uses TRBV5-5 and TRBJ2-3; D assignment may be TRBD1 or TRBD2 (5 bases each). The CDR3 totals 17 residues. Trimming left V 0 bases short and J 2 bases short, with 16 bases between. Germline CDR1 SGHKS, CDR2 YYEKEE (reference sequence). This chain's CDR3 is CASSLVGDLSYTDTQYF. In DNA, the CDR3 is TGTGCCAGCAGCTTGGTGGGGGACCTTTCCTACACAGATACGCAGTATTTT.

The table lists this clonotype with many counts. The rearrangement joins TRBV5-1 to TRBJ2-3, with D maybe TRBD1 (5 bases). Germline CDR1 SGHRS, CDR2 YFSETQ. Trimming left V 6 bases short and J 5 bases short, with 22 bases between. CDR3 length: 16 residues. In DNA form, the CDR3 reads TGCGCCAGCACCTCTGGTCCTCAGGGAATGGTAGATACGCAGTATTTT. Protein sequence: CASTSGPQGMVDTQYF.

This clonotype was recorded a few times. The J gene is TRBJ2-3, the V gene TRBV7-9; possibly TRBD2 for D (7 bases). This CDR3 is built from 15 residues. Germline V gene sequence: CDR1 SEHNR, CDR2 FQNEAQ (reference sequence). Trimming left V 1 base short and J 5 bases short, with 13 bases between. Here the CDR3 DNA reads TGTGCCAGCAGCTTAGTGGGGGGGCCGGAAGATACGCAGTATTTT. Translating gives CASSLVGGPEDTQYF.

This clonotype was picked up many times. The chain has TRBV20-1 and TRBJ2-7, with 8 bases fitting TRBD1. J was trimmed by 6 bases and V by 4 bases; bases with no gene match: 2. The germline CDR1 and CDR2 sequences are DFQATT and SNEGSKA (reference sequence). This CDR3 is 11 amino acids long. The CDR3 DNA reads TGCAGTGCTACAGGGGGCACCGAGCAGTACTTC. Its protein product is CSATGGTEQYF.

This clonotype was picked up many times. The CDR3, as DNA: TGTGCCAGCAGCTTAAATCCCTTCCAGGCAGGCGGGGAGCTGTTTTTT. Encoded protein: CASSLNPFQAGGELFF. The V call is TRBV7-3, the J call TRBJ2-2, with D uncertain. The CDR3 spans 16 residues. Per germline, CDR1 SGHTA and CDR2 FQGTGA. Trimming shortened V by 1 base and J by 7 bases, and 16 bases separated the two germline ends.

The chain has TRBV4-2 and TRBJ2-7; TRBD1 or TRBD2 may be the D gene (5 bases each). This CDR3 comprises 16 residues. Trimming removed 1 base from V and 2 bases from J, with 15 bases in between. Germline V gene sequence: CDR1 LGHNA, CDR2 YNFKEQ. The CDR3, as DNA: TGTGCCAGCAGCCAAGCGCCCGGGGACGAAGCCTACGAGCAGTACTTC. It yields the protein CASSQAPGDEAYEQYF.